A selection of T cell receptor beta chains follows, all from one sample in a study of blood T cells in healthy people across ages. MiXCR was run by TCRdb on the 5' RACE reads, yielding one entry per CDR3 protein. The sample has 650,000 to 900,000 distinct CDR3 sequences; roughly 60% are singletons. The sequenced sample was blood. The source is a man aged 30 to 45 in good health. The CDR3 runs from the conserved cysteine through the conserved F or W. D genes are given only for firm matches. Only some rows state a clone size, as once, few, many or a class for expanded clones.

v_gene	abundance	d_gene	j_gene	CDR3nt	CDR3aa
TRBV9	-	-	TRBJ2-4	TGTGCCAGCAGCGTAAACGGGGGGCTGGGAAACACTCAGTACTTC	CASSVNGGLGNTQYF
TRBV4-3	few	-	TRBJ2-7	TGCGCCAGCAGCCAAGTTGGGTCGATAGAGCAGTACTTC	CASSQVGSIEQYF
TRBV15	-	-	TRBJ2-3	TGTGCCACCCGTTGGAGTGGCGGGGTGCGCACAGATACGCAGTATTTT	CATRWSGGVRTDTQYF
TRBV10-3	-	TRBD2	TRBJ2-5	TGTGCCATCGCCGGGGCCAGCGGGGGTTTAGAAGAGACCCAGTACTTC	CAIAGASGGLEETQYF
TRBV6-5	-	-	TRBJ2-1	TGTGCCAGCAGTCTACAGGTACTAGGGTACAATGAGCAGTTCTTC	CASSLQVLGYNEQFF
TRBV6-6	-	-	TRBJ2-5	TGTGCCTGCAGTTACTCGCAGGGTGGCCAAGAGACCCAGTACTTC	CACSYSQGGQETQYF
TRBV5-1	-	TRBD1	TRBJ1-1	TGCGCCAGCAGCCCCGGGGACAGGGTAGGCACTGAAGCTTTTTTT	CASSPGDRVGTEAFF
TRBV4-2	many	-	TRBJ2-5	TGTGCCAGCAGCCAAGAGTCGGCGGGGAGGACCCAGTACTTC	CASSQESAGRTQYF
TRBV15	-	TRBD1	TRBJ1-4	TGTGCCACCAGCGGGGACAGGGAAGTAGAAAAACTGTTTTTT	CATSGDREVEKLFF
TRBV7-9	-	-	TRBJ1-1	TGTGCCAGCAGCTTAGATATGGGGCAGTTGAAAGCTTTCTTT	CASSLDMGQLKAFF
TRBV6-7	-	TRBD2	TRBJ2-1	TGTGCCATCATAGCGGGGCACTACAATGAGCAGTTCTTC	CAIIAGHYNEQFF
TRBV29-1	-	-	TRBJ2-3	TGCAGCGTTGCTCAGTACACAGATACGCAGTATTTT	CSVAQYTDTQYF
TRBV24-1	-	-	TRBJ2-6	TGTGCCACCAGTGATTTGTGGTCGCCTTCTGGGGCCAACGTCCTGACTTTC	CATSDLWSPSGANVLTF
TRBV6-5	few	TRBD2	TRBJ2-5	TGTGCCAGCAGTGCGGGAGGGTGGACCCAGTACTTC	CASSAGGWTQYF
TRBV27	-	TRBD2	TRBJ2-1	TGTGCCAGCAGTTCTGATAGCGGGAAGAACTACAATGAGCAGTTCTTC	CASSSDSGKNYNEQFF
TRBV27	-	TRBD1	TRBJ2-7	TGTGCCAGCAGTATTTGGACAGGACTCTCCTACGAGCAGTACTTC	CASSIWTGLSYEQYF
TRBV7-9	-	TRBD2	TRBJ2-3	TGTGCCAGCAGCAGGAGACTAGCGGATACGCAGTATTTT	CASSRRLADTQYF
TRBV12-3/TRBV12-4	few	-	TRBJ2-7	TGTGCCAGCAGTTTTACTCGGGGGAGGTCCGAGCAGTACTTC	CASSFTRGRSEQYF
TRBV9	-	-	TRBJ2-3	TGTGCCAGCTCGGATTTTACAGATACGCAGTATTTT	CASSDFTDTQYF
TRBV10-3	-	TRBD1	TRBJ1-1	TGTGCCATCAGTGAGGGACAGGGGAGGGGCACTGAAGCTTTCTTT	CAISEGQGRGTEAFF
TRBV4-2	-	TRBD2	TRBJ2-7	TGTGCCAGCAGCTCCCGACTAGCGGGGGGTAGGAATGAGCAGTACTTC	CASSSRLAGGRNEQYF
TRBV19	-	-	TRBJ2-1	TGTGCCAGTAGTCCTCGGGGACAGCGGGGGAACAATGAGCAGTTCTTC	CASSPRGQRGNNEQFF
TRBV7-7	few	-	TRBJ2-7	TGTGCTAGCAGCCCCCCGGACTCCTACGAGCAGTACTTC	CASSPPDSYEQYF
TRBV6-5	-	-	TRBJ1-4	TGTGCCACCGGACGCCGAACTAATGAAAAACTGTTTTTT	CATGRRTNEKLFF
TRBV5-1	-	-	TRBJ1-6	TGCGCCAGCAGCTATTTACCCTACGCGGGCCCGAATTCACCCCTCCACTTT	CASSYLPYAGPNSPLHF
TRBV20-1	-	-	TRBJ2-7	TGCAGTGCTGTGGATTACGAGCAGTACTTC	CSAVDYEQYF
TRBV10-3	few	-	TRBJ1-2	TGTGCCATCAGCCAGGGTCGGGGCTATGGCTACACCTTC	CAISQGRGYGYTF
TRBV7-2	-	TRBD2	TRBJ2-3	TGTGCCAGCAGCCCCCCGGGACTAGCGGGGGGGCGAGATACGCAGTATTTT	CASSPPGLAGGRDTQYF
TRBV25-1	few	-	TRBJ1-1	TGTGCCAGCAGTGAATGGGCCCCGGGAGGAGCTTTCTTT	CASSEWAPGGAFF
TRBV20-1	-	-	TRBJ2-3	TGCAGTGCTAGAGTGTTTGCTAAAGCAGATACGCAGTATTTT	CSARVFAKADTQYF
TRBV7-2	-	TRBD2	TRBJ2-1	TGTGCCAGCAGCCAGAGCGGGGGTTACGGCAATGAGCAGTTCTTC	CASSQSGGYGNEQFF
TRBV20-1	once	-	TRBJ1-2	TGCAGTGCTCTCTTCGGCTTGTATGGCTACACCTTC	CSALFGLYGYTF
TRBV7-6	-	-	TRBJ2-7	TGTGCCAGCAGCTTAGCTCCACCACCCACCTACGAGCAGTACTTC	CASSLAPPPTYEQYF
TRBV10-3	-	-	TRBJ2-3	TGTGCCATCAGTGAGAGGACAGAGATCAGCACAGATACGCAGTATTTT	CAISERTEISTDTQYF
TRBV6-5	-	TRBD1	TRBJ2-1	TGTGCCAGCAGGGACCGGGACAGGCCGCAGTTCTTC	CASRDRDRPQFF
TRBV12-3/TRBV12-4	few	TRBD1	TRBJ2-7	TGTGCCAGCAGCCGGACAGGAGGCCACGAGCAGTACTTC	CASSRTGGHEQYF
TRBV2	-	TRBD1	TRBJ2-7	TGTGCCAGCAGTGAAGCTTTCAGCAGGGGGCACCTTTACGAGCAGTACTTC	CASSEAFSRGHLYEQYF
TRBV12-3/TRBV12-4	-	TRBD2	TRBJ2-3	TGTGCCAGCAGTCACGGACTAGCGGGGGGAGATACGCAGTATTTT	CASSHGLAGGDTQYF
TRBV4-3	few	-	TRBJ2-7	TGCGCCAGCAGCCAAGGGAGGGACAGCTACGAGCAGTACTTC	CASSQGRDSYEQYF
TRBV2	-	-	TRBJ2-5	TGTGCCAGCAGTGATATCCGAGAGACCCAGTACTTC	CASSDIRETQYF
TRBV7-2	-	-	TRBJ1-1	TGTGCCAGCAGCCCCGGGGGGAGGGGTGCTTTCTTT	CASSPGGRGAFF
TRBV5-1	-	-	TRBJ2-1	TGCGCCAGCAGCTTGGATGGGACACCGCACTCCTACAATGAGCAGTTCTTC	CASSLDGTPHSYNEQFF
TRBV10-3	few	-	TRBJ1-2	TGTGCCATCAGTAACCCCCGGGGGGCAGGGAACTATGGCTACACCTTC	CAISNPRGAGNYGYTF
TRBV6-1	once	-	TRBJ1-4	TGTGCCAGCATCGGCCTGGTAACTAATGAAAAACTGTTTTTT	CASIGLVTNEKLFF
TRBV4-3	few	-	TRBJ1-4	TGCGCCAGCAGCCAGGGTTTGGCAACTAATGAAAAACTGTTTTTT	CASSQGLATNEKLFF
TRBV7-2	-	-	TRBJ2-7	TGTGCCAGCAGCTCAGTTTTAGACGGACTCTCCTACGAGCAGTACTTC	CASSSVLDGLSYEQYF
TRBV28	once	TRBD1	TRBJ2-1	TGTGCCAGCAGTTCAGCCGACAGGGACGGCTACAATGAGCAGTTCTTC	CASSSADRDGYNEQFF
TRBV28	-	-	TRBJ2-7	TGTGCCAGCAGTCCCTTACCTCATAGGATCCACGAGCAGTACTTC	CASSPLPHRIHEQYF
TRBV7-2	-	TRBD2	TRBJ2-5	TGTGCCAGCAGCTCGGTGACTAGCGGGGGGGAGACCCAGTACTTC	CASSSVTSGGETQYF
TRBV7-2	-	-	TRBJ1-2	TGTGCCAGCAGTCTCCAGGGAGCTAACTATGGCTACACCTTC	CASSLQGANYGYTF
TRBV4-2	-	TRBD1	TRBJ2-3	TGTGCCAGCAGCCAGATAACAGGGGGTGATACGCAGTATTTT	CASSQITGGDTQYF
TRBV7-9	-	TRBD2	TRBJ2-1	TGTGCCAGCAGCTCTGGGACTAGCGGGGGTTACCGCTCCTACAATGAGCAGTTCTTC	CASSSGTSGGYRSYNEQFF
TRBV20-1	-	-	TRBJ2-7	TGCAGTGCTAGAGATCCATCCGACGAGCAGTACTTC	CSARDPSDEQYF
TRBV28	-	-	TRBJ1-6	TGTGCCAGCATCACCCGGACATGGAGGGTAAATTCACCCCTCCACTTT	CASITRTWRVNSPLHF
TRBV2	-	-	TRBJ2-3	TGTGCCAGCAGTGTACCTGGCGGCACGCAGTATTTT	CASSVPGGTQYF
TRBV6-5	few	-	TRBJ2-3	TGTGCCAGCTTGACGGCAGATACGCAGTATTTT	CASLTADTQYF
TRBV7-8	few	TRBD2	TRBJ2-5	TGTGCCAGCAGCCGTACTAGCGGGGGCCTTATGGAGACCCAGTACTTC	CASSRTSGGLMETQYF